This T cell receptor (beta chain) stems from a study of blood T cell repertoires in COVID-19. Data came from immunoSEQ multiplex PCR; TCRdb stores just in-frame clones and leaves some out. Altogether hundreds of thousands of clones are present, 85% being singletons, with the ten largest covering around 3.7%. The CDR3 consists of 17 residues. The genes are TRBV12-2 and TRBJ2-7; TRBD1 was called by the table and not checked on the DNA. TRBV12-2 is marked as a pseudogene. This clonotype was obtained from a woman aged 45-59 years with active or convalescent COVID-19. The sequenced sample consisted of peripheral blood. CDR3 region: CASRKQGGGPASYEQYF. The DNA of the CDR3 is TGTGCAAGTCGCAAACAGGGGGGCGGGCCAGCCTCCTACGAGCAGTACTTC.